This T cell receptor (beta chain) was sequenced during a study of a mutant IDH1 vaccine in newly diagnosed glioma. Study overall: Patients were started on vaccination 4-6 weeks after radiotherapy alone, or with temozolomide cycles.

Sequencing used immunoSEQ multiplex PCR; TCRdb keeps in-frame clones, though not all of them. The table records fewer than 60,000 clones, less than 75% of them present only once. Time point meaning: week 47, end of study. Mutant IDH1 20-mer peptide, at 300 ug, made up each vaccine dose, with topical imiquimod. There are 16 residues in the CDR3. Trimming at V came to 5 bases and at J to 1 base, leaving 8 bases not matched to a gene. In germline, CDR1 is SNHLY, CDR2 FYNNEI. On this clone itself: Its target is not known.

Sequences were derived from peripheral blood mononuclear cells (PBMCs), sampled from a glioma patient whose treatment included an IDH1 peptide vaccine. This chain links TRBV2 with TRBJ1-3; TRBD1 matches at 7 bases. The TCR comes from a man aged 40-49 years with glioma. Some clones in this sample may be carry-over from other donors' samples. The CDR3 region has the DNA TGTGCCAGCAGTTTCGAAGGACAGGTTTCTGGAAACACCATATATTTT. Encoded protein: CASSFEGQVSGNTIYF.